This T cell receptor (beta chain) stems from a study of cytomegalovirus exposure and HLA in healthy donors. Study summary: A prior analysis found 117 million unique TCR beta sequences from about 179 million T cells.

From germline, CDR1 is MNHNY and CDR2 SVGAGI (reference sequence). The V and J ends lost 6 bases and 0 bases respectively, with 9 bases between them. The CDR3 consists of 14 residues. PCR involved 60 Vbeta and 13 Jbeta primers. Libraries were prepared by immunoSEQ multiplex PCR; TCRdb keeps only in-frame clonotypes and omits some of them. The sample gives roughly 230,000 clones, 85% to 95% of which show up once; 1.5% to 2% is in the top ten. This chain connects TRBV6-6 to TRBJ2-1; D may be TRBD2 (5 bases). The material sequenced was PBMCs. The clonotype comes from a girl aged 2 to 9 in good health and CMV-seronegative. CDR3 in amino acids: CASSLGSSYNEQFF. In DNA form, the CDR3 reads TGTGCCAGCAGCCTAGGGAGCTCCTACAATGAGCAGTTCTTC.